The 6 T cell receptor beta chains listed next were all sequenced from one sample in a study of cytomegalovirus exposure and HLA in healthy donors. PCR amplification relied on 60 Vbeta primers (plus 13 Jbeta primers). Some clones are missing from TCRdb's copy, which holds only in-frame ones; the method was immunoSEQ multiplex PCR. Of 80,000 or so clones listed, approximately 80% are singletons. The sample was PBMCs. These receptors all stem from a man in his forties or fifties in good health and CMV-seronegative.

The CDR3 here is CASSYSRGLDADIQYF. For the CDR3, the DNA is TGTGCCAGCAGTTACTCAAGGGGGCTGGATGCGGACATTCAGTACTTC. The V call is TRBV6-5, the J call TRBJ2-4, with 7 bases fitting TRBD1. From germline, CDR1 is MNHEY and CDR2 SVGAGI. V lost 0 bases, J lost 8 bases, and 10 bases stayed unmatched. The CDR3 is 16 amino acids.

This clone was counted between two and nine times. The chain employs TRBV7-8 and TRBJ2-7, with TRBD1 identical over 9 bases. The length of the CDR3 is 15 residues. Germline trimming cut 6 bases from V and 2 bases from J; bases unmatched to any gene: 8. The germline V gene has CDR1 SGHVS and CDR2 FQNEAQ. CDR3 sequence: CASRNDRGFAYEQYF. The CDR3 DNA reads TGTGCCAGCAGGAACGACAGGGGGTTCGCCTACGAGCAGTACTTC.

The rearrangement links TRBV15 to TRBJ2-5; no reliable D call. The end of the DNA is better explained by TRBJ2-7, so the J call may be wrong. The CDR3 is made up of 13 amino acids. Germline lookup yields CDR1 LNHNV and CDR2 YYDKDF (reference sequence). CDR3 region: CATSRDTPHEQYF. DNA of the CDR3: TGTGCCACCAGCAGAGATACCCCCCACGAGCAGTACTTC.

The genes are TRBV6-5 and TRBJ1-1, with TRBD1 matching 7 bases. The CDR3 loop spans 14 amino acids. V dropped 8 bases and J dropped 4; count of bases not matched to a gene: 10. Per germline, CDR1 MNHEY and CDR2 SVGAGI. CDR3 amino acids: CASLFNRGGTEAFF. As DNA, the CDR3 is TGTGCCAGCCTTTTCAACAGGGGAGGCACTGAAGCTTTCTTT.

This chain connects TRBV5-1 to TRBJ1-5, with D maybe TRBD1 (5 bases). This CDR3 is built from 14 residues. The V and J ends lost 2 bases and 5 bases respectively, with 11 bases between them. The V gene's germline CDR1 is SGHRS and CDR2 YFSETQ. The CDR3 loop reads CASSFGGGDQPQHF. The DNA for the CDR3 is TGCGCCAGCAGCTTTGGCGGGGGGGATCAGCCCCAGCATTTT.

This chain links TRBV7-2 with TRBJ1-1; TRBD1 aligns across 8 bases. V trimming: 4 bases; J trimming: 8 bases; junction bases outside the gene matches: 9. Per germline, CDR1 SGHTA and CDR2 FQGNSA. This CDR3 has 14 amino acids. This CDR3 is CASSSRMDREEAFF. CDR3 DNA: TGTGCCAGCAGCTCGCGAATGGACAGGGAGGAAGCTTTCTTT.